This T cell receptor (beta chain) is drawn from a study of cytotoxic CD8 clonotypes in ibrutinib-treated CLL (TCRdb year 2021). Broadly, across the study: The cohort had about a dozen relapsed/refractory and more than 14 treatment-naive patients; some 17 were IGHV unmutated. Partial responses were observed in approximately 24 patients and complete responses in 2; after a median follow-up of around 68 months, remission was maintained in about 15 patients and progression was observed in around twelve. Response samples were taken after a median of about a year on treatment, ranging from roughly 6 to 36 months. On average, each sample had about 260,000 productive templates and tens of thousands of productive rearrangements. Longitudinal samples were obtainable from about 30% of the roughly 90 participants in the trial. Cryopreserved peripheral blood mononuclear cells were obtained before treatment, at response, and at either sustained remission or disease progression. All remission and progressive disease samples were collected while patients were still receiving ibrutinib. Study-wide conclusions, independent of this receptor: Sampling times were not matched between sustained-remission and progressing patients, and lymph node repertoires were not studied. Public clonotypes were rare and either shrank or stayed stable during treatment, and the rise in clonality at ibrutinib response reflected expansion of private clonotypes. Baseline clonality was found to be higher than that of age-matched healthy donors and was strongly correlated with circulating CD8+ T-cell counts. An increase in clonality was observed at ibrutinib response, with clonality remaining stable during sustained remission and falling back toward baseline at progression.

About this clone itself: It has no known antigen specificity. Nothing much larger sits one base from this clone, and base qualities are not available.

The goal of deep resolution MiSeq sequencing was a depth between 1 in 1 million and 1 in 200,000 T cells, and coverage averaged 10x per clonotype. The immunoSEQ hsTCRB Kit was used to generate TCR beta libraries. On the study's bioinformatics: ImmunoSEQ Data Assistant and ImmunoSEQ Analyzer were used for data analysis, and V, D and J genes were assigned according to IMGT definitions. Clonality, which ranges from 0 to 1, was calculated as one minus the normalized Shannon entropy of productive rearrangement frequencies. Public clonotype analysis was restricted to overrepresented clonotypes comprising at least 0.05% of each patient's repertoire. Repertoires from thirteen age-matched healthy donors in immuneACCESS were used as clonality controls. As stored in TCRdb, this immuneACCESS dataset retains in-frame rearrangements with V and J assigned. A fraction of the clones does not appear; measured against another copy, unresolved V genes explain less than half of the discrepancy, and the remainder lacks a known reason. The V and J calls and clone size come from that table; D and trimming were worked out from the DNA. Counted in this sample were approximately 350,000 clones; about 61% of them appeared once. The ten top clones hold 6.3% of the sample.

For TCR beta library preparation, 1.5 to 2 micrograms of genomic DNA were isolated from cryopreserved PBMCs. Longitudinal blood samples from CLL patients on ibrutinib monotherapy were analyzed using high-throughput TCR beta sequencing. The patients took part in an open-label, single-center phase 2 trial of ibrutinib monotherapy. CDR1 and CDR2 are drawn from the germline V gene: KGHSH, LQKENI. V lost 2 bases and J lost 7 bases; the stretch between them is 9 bases long. The CDR3 sequence holds 13 residues, the cysteine and phenylalanine included. Of the read, only the CDR3 DNA is kept; its 39 bases are in frame from base 1.

The TCR comes from a human donor with chronic lymphocytic leukemia. The chain employs TRBV18 and TRBJ1-3, with no confidently assigned D gene. This specimen was PBMCs, taken after 36 months of ibrutinib treatment. DNA sequence: TGTGCCAGCTCACCAACCCCGGGCAACACCATATATTTT. Its protein reads: CASSPTPGNTIYF.